Shown below are 25 T cell receptor beta chains from a single sample sequenced in a study of blood T cell repertoires in COVID-19 (dated by TCRdb to between 2020 and 2021). Library method: the immunoSEQ multiplex PCR assay. TCRdb took this table from immuneACCESS and kept in-frame rearrangements with V and J called. Such tables lack part of the clones; where checked against another copy, unresolved V genes explain under half of the gap, and the rest is unexplained. The sample table lists 200,000 to 250,000 clones, roughly 80% of them with a count of one. Of the sample, roughly 3.4% is held by the ten largest clones. The material sequenced was peripheral blood. These receptor sequences come from a woman between 18 and 30 years old with acute or convalescent COVID-19.

The chain uses TRBV14 and TRBJ2-3; perhaps TRBD2 as D (5 bases). This CDR3 has 13 residues. The germline V gene encodes CDR1 SGHDN and CDR2 FVKESK. V was cut by 10 bases and J by 5 bases, with 16 bases left in between. The CDR3 nucleotides are TGTGCCACTACGCCTCGGGGTCGAGATACGCAGTATTTT. The encoded protein is CATTPRGRDTQYF.

V gene TRBV29-1 combines with J gene TRBJ2-6; 8 bases fit TRBD1. Losses at the gene ends were 6 bases for V and 2 bases for J; bases not matched to a gene: 3. Germline-derived CDR1 and CDR2 are SQVTM and ANQGSEA. The CDR3 spans 14 residues. The CDR3 protein is CSVRQGTGANVLTF. CDR3 coding DNA: TGCAGCGTCAGACAGGGGACTGGGGCCAACGTCCTGACTTTC.

This chain uses TRBV5-1 with TRBJ2-2; 11 bases agree with TRBD2. V shed 5 bases, J shed 4 bases, and the junction held 7 bases outside the gene matches. Germline-derived CDR1 and CDR2 are SGHRS and YFSETQ. The CDR3 runs 16 residues. The CDR3 DNA sequence: TGCGCCAGCAGTATTTCTAGCGGGAGGCTCACCGGGGAGCTGTTTTTT. It specifies CASSISSGRLTGELFF.

The chain recombines TRBV7-8 with TRBJ2-2; 8 bases fit TRBD2. Germline V gene sequence: CDR1 SGHVS, CDR2 FQNEAQ. Unmatched junction bases numbered 4, after V lost 3 bases and J lost 4 bases. CDR3 size: 15 residues. The CDR3 reads CASSFGGAGTGELFF. For the CDR3, the DNA is TGTGCCAGCAGCTTCGGGGGGGCCGGCACCGGGGAGCTGTTTTTT.

In regard to this clone: The sample holds other DNA sequences that translate to the same CDR3. This chain joins TRBV2 and TRBJ1-6; D might be TRBD1 (5 bases). With 4 bases removed from V and 10 bases from J, the gap between germline ends came to 14 bases. The CDR3 sequence is 14 residues long. The V gene's germline CDR1 is SNHLY and CDR2 FYNNEI. CDR3 protein: CASSVGQGGSPLHF. The DNA for the CDR3 is TGTGCCAGCAGTGTAGGTCAGGGAGGATCACCCCTCCACTTT.

The chain has TRBV27 and TRBJ2-7, with TRBD2 matching over 10 bases. The CDR3 is made up of 15 amino acids. With 6 bases clipped from V and 3 bases from J, the junction kept 8 bases outside the gene matches. Germline CDR1 and CDR2: MNHEY and SMNVEV (reference sequence). CDR3 in amino acids: CASSPSLAGVYEQYF. The CDR3 DNA reads TGTGCCAGCAGCCCCTCTCTAGCGGGGGTCTACGAGCAGTACTTC.

V and J are TRBV30 and TRBJ1-1; D is undetermined. The CDR3 covers 15 residues. Germline values: CDR1 GTSNPN, CDR2 SVGIG (reference sequence). Trimming took 4 bases from V and 7 from J, leaving 22 bases between them. In DNA, the CDR3 is TGTGCCTGGACGGCGGCCCTGGCGTGGAGCCATGAAGCTTTCTTT. It codes for CAWTAALAWSHEAFF.

The CDR3 bases are TGCGCCAGCAGCCAAGTTCTTACGAGCTCTGGAAACACCATATATTTT. Residues: CASSQVLTSSGNTIYF. The V call is TRBV4-3, the J call TRBJ1-3, with unresolved D. Trimming removed 1 base from V and 0 bases from J, with 10 bases in between. Germline V lookup: CDR1 LGHNA, CDR2 YSLEER. The CDR3 length is 16 residues.

CDR3 coding DNA: TGTGCCAGCAGCTGGGAGGGCGGAGCTAACTATGGCTACACCTTC. Protein product: CASSWEGGANYGYTF. This rearrangement joins TRBV5-8 to TRBJ1-2; D is ambiguous. The CDR3 extends over 15 amino acids. Germline V gene lookup returns CDR1 SGHTS and CDR2 YDEGEE. Trimming took 3 bases from V and 0 from J, leaving 12 bases between them.

V and J are TRBV4-2 and TRBJ1-4; 8 bases are shared with TRBD1. The CDR3 has 15 amino acids. From germline, CDR1 is LGHNA and CDR2 YNFKEQ. Trimming cost V 1 base and J 7 bases; bases outside gene matches: 5. The CDR3 loop reads CASSQGQGTGEKLFF. The CDR3 nucleotides read TGTGCCAGCAGCCAAGGACAGGGGACGGGTGAAAAACTGTTTTTT.

A note on this clone: Within the sample, other DNA sequences also encode this same CDR3. CDR3 loop: CASSIGGSYEQYF. In DNA, the CDR3 is TGTGCCAGTAGTATAGGAGGTTCCTACGAGCAGTACTTC. V usage is TRBV19 and J usage is TRBJ2-7; no reliable D call. Germline V gives CDR1 LNHDA, CDR2 SQIVND (reference sequence). Deletions cut 1 base from V and 1 base from J, with 5 bases between. CDR3 length equals 13 residues.

This clone was observed a handful of times. The chain joins TRBV24-1 to TRBJ1-5, with a possible D match to TRBD1 (5 bases). CDR1 KGHDR and CDR2 SFDVKD come from the germline V gene. CDR3 size: 15 residues. The V and J ends lost 9 bases and 6 bases respectively, with 20 bases between them. The DNA of the CDR3 is TGTGCCACCGGGGCAGCCGTCATCCCCCTTCAGCCCCAGCATTTT. Amino acid sequence: CATGAAVIPLQPQHF.

CDR3 DNA: TGTGCCACCACGACGGGTGGGCCAAAGGGGCGACAAGAGACCCAGTACTTC. The encoded protein is CATTTGGPKGRQETQYF. The chain has TRBV19 and TRBJ2-5, with D possibly TRBD1 on 5 matching bases. Trimming shortened V by 10 bases and J by 2 bases, and 26 bases separated the two germline ends. The CDR3 loop spans 17 amino acids. CDR1 LNHDA and CDR2 SQIVND come from the germline V gene (reference sequence).

This chain joins TRBV9 and TRBJ2-2; TRBD2 aligns across 9 bases. CDR1 is SGDLS and CDR2 is YYNGEE in the germline V gene. Unmatched junction bases numbered 14, after V lost 4 bases and J lost 7 bases. CDR3 length equals 17 residues. CDR3 protein: CASSPPRWGGRVGELFF. CDR3 sequence (DNA): TGTGCCAGCAGCCCCCCCCGATGGGGCGGGAGGGTCGGGGAGCTGTTTTTT.

The rearrangement links TRBV3-1 (or the pseudogene TRBV3-2) to TRBJ2-7, with D tentatively TRBD1 (5 bases). V was pared by 4 bases and J by 6 bases, with 16 bases between. The CDR3 consists of 14 residues. Germline loops: CDR1 LGHDT, CDR2 YNNKEL (reference sequence). CDR3 in amino acids: CASSLDVIRGEQYF. The DNA for the CDR3 is TGTGCCAGCAGCCTTGACGTCATTAGGGGCGAGCAGTACTTC.

This chain links TRBV24-1 with TRBJ2-1; TRBD1 matches at 11 bases. Germline CDR1 and CDR2: KGHDR and SFDVKD. The V segment lost 3 bases and the J segment 3 bases; nucleotides outside the gene matches: 6. The CDR3 has 17 residues. CDR3 sequence: CATSDIAGTGGYNEQFF. CDR3 bases: TGTGCCACCAGTGATATAGCCGGGACAGGGGGCTACAATGAGCAGTTCTTC.

The V gene is TRBV29-1, the J gene TRBJ1-1, with 10 bases lining up with TRBD1. The trim removed 7 bases at V and 10 bases at J, leaving 12 bases unmatched. The CDR3 spans 13 residues. Germline loops: CDR1 SQVTM, CDR2 ANQGSEA. The CDR3 region has the DNA TGCAGCGGGAGGGGACAGGGGATTTATGGAGCTTTCTTT. This gives the protein CSGRGQGIYGAFF.

The J gene is TRBJ2-3, the V gene TRBV9; D is perhaps TRBD1 (6 bases). Germline CDR1 reads SGDLS; CDR2 reads YYNGEE. Between the trimmed V and J ends, which lost 0 bases and 4 bases, there was a span of 21 bases. The CDR3 has 18 amino acids. In DNA, the CDR3 is TGTGCCAGCAGCGTAGCCTACAGTGGCGCAGGGGTTGCAGATACGCAGTATTTT. Protein: CASSVAYSGAGVADTQYF. Filled out from reference TRBV9 and TRBJ2-3, the complete variable domain reads DSGVTQTPKHLITATGQRVTLRCSPRSGDLSVYWYQQSLDQGLQFLIQYYNGEERAKGNILERFSAQQFPDLHSELNLSSLELGDSALYFCASSVAYSGAGVADTQYFGPGTRLTVL.

Remarks on this clone: Within the sample, other DNA sequences also encode this same CDR3. The V gene is TRBV6-2 or TRBV6-3, the J gene TRBJ1-5; D is unresolved. V was pared by 0 bases and J by 0 bases, with 3 bases between. The CDR3 is 14 amino acids. CDR1 and CDR2 from the germline V gene are MNHEY and SVGEGT. CDR3 loop: CASSYSRSNQPQHF. In nucleotides, the CDR3 is TGTGCCAGCAGTTACTCGCGTAGCAATCAGCCCCAGCATTTT.

The chain has TRBV27 and TRBJ2-2; 8 bases are shared with TRBD2. The germline V gene encodes CDR1 MNHEY and CDR2 SMNVEV (reference sequence). V was pared by 4 bases and J by 8 bases, with 6 bases of the junction left unmatched. CDR3 size: 14 residues. In DNA form, the CDR3 reads TGTGCCAGCAGTTCCCGCCGGGGGGGAGGGGAGCTGTTTTTT. Protein: CASSSRRGGGELFF.

This clone was seen just once. The rearrangement uses TRBV16 and TRBJ1-6; 12 positions match TRBD1. Unmatched junction bases numbered 6, after V lost 0 bases and J lost 9 bases. The CDR3 has 17 amino acids. CDR1 and CDR2 from the germline V gene are KGHSY and FQNENV. CDR3 protein: CASSQSGGQGAGSPLHF. The CDR3 DNA is TGTGCCAGCAGCCAATCCGGGGGACAGGGGGCCGGTTCACCCCTCCACTTT.

The chain is built from TRBV12-5 and TRBJ1-2; 7 bases fit TRBD1. This CDR3 is 14 amino acids long. After removal of 5 bases from V and 4 bases from J, the junction contained 7 bases not matched to a gene. Germline CDR1 is LGHNT and CDR2 is FRNRAP. In nucleotides, the CDR3 is TGTGCTAGTGGTAACGACAGGGCCCCCTATGGCTACACCTTC. Amino acids: CASGNDRAPYGYTF.

CDR3 loop: CASSYSVQGLSNQPQHF. The CDR3 nucleotides are TGTGCCAGCAGTTACTCTGTGCAGGGCTTGAGCAATCAGCCCCAGCATTTT. The chain links TRBV6-2 or TRBV6-3 to TRBJ1-5; tentative D call: TRBD1 (5 bases). Looked up from germline, CDR1 is MNHEY and CDR2 is SVGEGT. Trimming pared 0 bases from V and 1 base from J, leaving 13 bases between. The CDR3 contains 17 residues.

The sample holds a few counts of this clone. The chain recombines TRBV11-2 with TRBJ1-6; 8 bases are shared with TRBD1. Germline CDR1 and CDR2: SGHAT and FQNNGV. This CDR3 is built from 13 residues. Germline trimming cut 3 bases from V and 10 bases from J; bases unmatched to any gene: 2. The CDR3 DNA reads TGTGCCAGCAGCTTGACAGGGGAATCACCCCTCCACTTT. Translation gives CASSLTGESPLHF.

A few counts support this clone. The J gene is TRBJ2-7, the V gene TRBV6-1; 9 nucleotides line up with TRBD1. The V gene's germline CDR1 is MNHNS and CDR2 SASEGT. The CDR3 is 14 residues long. J gave up 4 bases and V 2 bases, and 3 bases lay outside the gene matches. The CDR3 here is CASSELGQGYEQYF. CDR3 nucleotide sequence: TGTGCCAGCAGTGAATTGGGACAGGGTTACGAGCAGTACTTC.